This T cell receptor beta chain was recovered during a study of control samples from healthy donors and cancer patients. V lost 0 bases and J lost 2; bases outside the gene matches: 3. The CDR3 is 15 residues long. Germline V lookup: CDR1 SNHLY, CDR2 FYNNEI. TCRdb keeps only in-frame clones here, not all; method: immunoSEQ multiplex PCR. The sample has about 150,000 clones; over 85% are singletons. The sequencing sample was made of blood. This clonotype was sampled from a man in his forties in good health. The chain has TRBV2 and TRBJ1-2, with TRBD1 matching over 7 bases. CDR3 DNA: TGTGCCAGCAGTGAAGCGGGACAGCAGAACTATGGCTACACCTTC. Protein product: CASSEAGQQNYGYTF.